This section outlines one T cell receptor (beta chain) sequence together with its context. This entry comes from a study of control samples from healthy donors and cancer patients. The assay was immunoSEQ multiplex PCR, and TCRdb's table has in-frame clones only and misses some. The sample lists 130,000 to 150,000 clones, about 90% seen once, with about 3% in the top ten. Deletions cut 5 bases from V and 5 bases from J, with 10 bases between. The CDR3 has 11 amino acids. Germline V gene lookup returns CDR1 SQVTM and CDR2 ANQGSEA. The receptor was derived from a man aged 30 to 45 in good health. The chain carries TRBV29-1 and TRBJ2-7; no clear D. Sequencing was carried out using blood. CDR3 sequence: CSVMGRDEQYF. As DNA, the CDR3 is TGCAGCGTTATGGGAAGGGACGAGCAGTACTTC.